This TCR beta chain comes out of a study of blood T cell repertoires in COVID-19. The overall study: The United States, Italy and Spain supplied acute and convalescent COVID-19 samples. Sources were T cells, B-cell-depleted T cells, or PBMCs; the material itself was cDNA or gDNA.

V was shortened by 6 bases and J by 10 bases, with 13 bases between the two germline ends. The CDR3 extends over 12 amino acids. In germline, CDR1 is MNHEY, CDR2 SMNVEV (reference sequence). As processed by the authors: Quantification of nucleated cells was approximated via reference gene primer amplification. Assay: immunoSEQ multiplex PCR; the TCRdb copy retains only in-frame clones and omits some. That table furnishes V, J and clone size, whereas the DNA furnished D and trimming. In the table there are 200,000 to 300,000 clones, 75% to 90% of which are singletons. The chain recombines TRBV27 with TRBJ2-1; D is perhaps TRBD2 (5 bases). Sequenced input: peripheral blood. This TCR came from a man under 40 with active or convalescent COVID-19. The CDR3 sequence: CASRPRSGEQFF. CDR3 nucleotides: TGTGCCAGCAGGCCGAGGTCGGGGGAGCAGTTCTTC.